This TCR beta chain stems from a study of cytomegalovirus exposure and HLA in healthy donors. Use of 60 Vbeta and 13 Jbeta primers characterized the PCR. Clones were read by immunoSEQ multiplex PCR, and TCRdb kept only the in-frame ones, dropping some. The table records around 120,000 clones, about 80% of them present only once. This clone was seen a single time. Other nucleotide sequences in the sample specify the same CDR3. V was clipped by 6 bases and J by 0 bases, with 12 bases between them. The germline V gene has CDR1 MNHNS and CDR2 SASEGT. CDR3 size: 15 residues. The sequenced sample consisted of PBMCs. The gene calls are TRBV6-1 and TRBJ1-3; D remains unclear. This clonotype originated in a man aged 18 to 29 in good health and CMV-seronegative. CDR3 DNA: TGTGCCAGCAGCGAGACACCGAGCTCTGGAAACACCATATATTTT. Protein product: CASSETPSSGNTIYF.